This T cell receptor (beta chain) was documented in a study of T cells in Graves' hyperthyroidism and ophthalmopathy. TCR beta CDR3 region amplification was performed from RNA transcripts. During a first-round RT-PCR of the TCR CDR3, the HTBI primer set was used. Using its own MiXCR run on the multiplex PCR reads, TCRdb lists one record per CDR3 protein. This sample has some 490,000 distinct CDR3 sequences, with around a fifth found just once. This clonotype was counted ten times or more. What it binds is unknown. Study results and limitations: Blood samples included most of the expanded thyroid clonotypes exceeding 0.001.

This sequence was found in a woman aged 70 to 79 with Graves' ophthalmopathy. What was sequenced was blood.

CDR3 amino acids: CASRLAGGFTGELFF. CDR3 nucleotide sequence: TGTGCCAGCAGGCTGGCAGGGGGCTTCACCGGGGAGCTGTTTTTT. The rearrangement links TRBV11-2 to TRBJ2-2; 8 bases are shared with TRBD1. The CDR3 is 15 amino acids. Germline CDR1 SGHAT, CDR2 FQNNGV. V lost 6 bases, J lost 4 bases, and 7 bases stayed unmatched.